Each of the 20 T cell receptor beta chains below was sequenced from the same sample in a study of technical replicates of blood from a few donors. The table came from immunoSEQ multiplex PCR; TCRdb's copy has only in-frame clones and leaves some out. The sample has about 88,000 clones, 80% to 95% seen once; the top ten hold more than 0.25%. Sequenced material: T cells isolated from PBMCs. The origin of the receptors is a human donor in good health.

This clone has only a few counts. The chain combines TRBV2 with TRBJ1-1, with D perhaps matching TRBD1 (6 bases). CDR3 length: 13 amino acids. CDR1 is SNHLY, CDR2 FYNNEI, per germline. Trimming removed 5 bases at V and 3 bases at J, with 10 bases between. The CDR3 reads CASSPRGDTEAFF. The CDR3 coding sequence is TGTGCCAGCAGTCCCAGGGGCGACACTGAAGCTTTCTTT.

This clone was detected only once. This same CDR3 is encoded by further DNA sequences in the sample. The CDR3 nucleotides read TGCGCCAGCAGCTTGGGGACCGGGGGCTACGAGCAGTACTTC. Translation: CASSLGTGGYEQYF. The chain employs TRBV5-1 and TRBJ2-7, with D possibly TRBD2 on 6 matching bases. The CDR3 extends over 14 amino acids. Between the trimmed V and J ends, which lost 0 bases and 3 bases, there was a span of 10 bases. The germline CDR1 and CDR2 sequences are SGHRS and YFSETQ.

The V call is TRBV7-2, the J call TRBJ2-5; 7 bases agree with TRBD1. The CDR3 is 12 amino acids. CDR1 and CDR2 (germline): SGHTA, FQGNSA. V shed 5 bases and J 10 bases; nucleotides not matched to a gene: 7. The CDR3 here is CASSRRGFDQYF. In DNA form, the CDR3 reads TGTGCCAGCAGCCGCAGGGGGTTCGACCAGTACTTC.

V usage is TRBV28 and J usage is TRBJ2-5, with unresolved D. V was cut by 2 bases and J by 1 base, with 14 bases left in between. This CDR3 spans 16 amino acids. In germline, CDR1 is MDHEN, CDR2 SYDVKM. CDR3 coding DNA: TGTGCCAGCAGTTTAACTCTATCGGTTGTCCAAGAGACCCAGTACTTC. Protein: CASSLTLSVVQETQYF.

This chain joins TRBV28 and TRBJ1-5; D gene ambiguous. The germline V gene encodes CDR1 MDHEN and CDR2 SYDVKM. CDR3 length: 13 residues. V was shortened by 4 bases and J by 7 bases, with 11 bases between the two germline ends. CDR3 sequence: CASSYDMRQPQHF. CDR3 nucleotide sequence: TGTGCCAGCAGTTACGACATGAGACAGCCCCAGCATTTT.

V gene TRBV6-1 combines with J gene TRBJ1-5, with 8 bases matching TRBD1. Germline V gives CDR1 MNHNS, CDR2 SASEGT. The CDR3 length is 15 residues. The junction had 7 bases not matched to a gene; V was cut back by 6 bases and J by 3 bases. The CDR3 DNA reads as TGTGCCAGCAGGAGGGGACAGGACTTCAATCAGCCCCAGCATTTT. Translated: CASRRGQDFNQPQHF.

This CDR3 reads CASRNLARSYNEQFF. Written as DNA, the CDR3 is TGTGCCAGCAGGAACTTAGCGAGGTCCTACAATGAGCAGTTCTTC. The chain carries TRBV5-4 and TRBJ2-1; tentative D call: TRBD2 (5 bases). CDR1 is SGHNT and CDR2 is YYREEE in the germline V gene (reference sequence). This CDR3 comprises 15 residues. V was shortened by 5 bases and J by 1 base, with 13 bases between the two germline ends.

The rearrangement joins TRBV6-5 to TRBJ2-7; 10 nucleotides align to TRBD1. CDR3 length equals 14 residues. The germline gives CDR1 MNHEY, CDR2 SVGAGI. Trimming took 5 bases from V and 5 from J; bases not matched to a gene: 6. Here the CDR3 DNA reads TGTGCCAGCAGTCCCGGGACAGGGGCCCACGAGCAGTACTTC. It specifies CASSPGTGAHEQYF.

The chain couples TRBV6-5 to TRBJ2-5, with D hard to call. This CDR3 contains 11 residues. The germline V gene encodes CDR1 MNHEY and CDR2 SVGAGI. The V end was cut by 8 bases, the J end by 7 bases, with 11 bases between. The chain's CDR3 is CASGPFLTQYF. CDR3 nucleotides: TGTGCCAGCGGCCCGTTTCTGACCCAGTACTTC.

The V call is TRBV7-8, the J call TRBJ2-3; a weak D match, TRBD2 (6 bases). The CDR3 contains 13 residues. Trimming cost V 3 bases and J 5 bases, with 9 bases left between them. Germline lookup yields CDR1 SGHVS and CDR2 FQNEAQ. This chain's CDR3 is CASSFGGVDTQYF. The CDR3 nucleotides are TGTGCCAGCAGCTTCGGGGGTGTAGATACGCAGTATTTT.

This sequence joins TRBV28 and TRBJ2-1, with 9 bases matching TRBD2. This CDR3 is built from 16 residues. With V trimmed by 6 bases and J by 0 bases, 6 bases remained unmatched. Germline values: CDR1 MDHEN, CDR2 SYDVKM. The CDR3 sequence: CASSPLSGGSYNEQFF. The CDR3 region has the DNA TGTGCCAGCAGCCCCCTTAGCGGGGGCTCCTACAATGAGCAGTTCTTC.

As DNA, the CDR3 is TGTGCCACCAGCAGAGATCCCCAGACTCCACAGTACTTC. This gives the protein CATSRDPQTPQYF. This chain joins TRBV15 and TRBJ2-4; no reliable D call. The V end was cut by 0 bases, the J end by 13 bases, with 13 bases between. CDR1 is LNHNV, CDR2 YYDKDF, per germline (reference sequence). The CDR3 totals 13 residues.

The CDR3 DNA is TGTGCCAGCAGCGGAGTAAACACCATATATTTT. It translates to CASSGVNTIYF. J is TRBJ1-3 and V is TRBV7-2; the D is unclear. V was cut by 5 bases and J by 6 bases, with 5 bases left in between. CDR1 is SGHTA and CDR2 is FQGNSA in the germline V gene. The CDR3 length is 11 residues.

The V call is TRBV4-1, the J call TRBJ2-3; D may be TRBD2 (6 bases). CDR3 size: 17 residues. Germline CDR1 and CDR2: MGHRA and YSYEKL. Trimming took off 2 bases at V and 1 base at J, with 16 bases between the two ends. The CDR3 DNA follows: TGCGCCAGCAGCCAATTCCAGGGAGCGGGCGGCACAGATACGCAGTATTTT. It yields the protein CASSQFQGAGGTDTQYF.

CDR3 sequence reads: CAVRTGPYEQYF. In DNA, the CDR3 is TGTGCCGTAAGGACAGGGCCCTACGAGCAGTACTTC. This chain uses TRBV25-1 with TRBJ2-7; 8 nucleotides align to TRBD1. There are 12 residues in the CDR3. The J segment lost 2 bases and the V segment lost 11 bases, leaving 5 bases of the junction unmatched. CDR1 and CDR2 from the germline V gene are MGHDK and SYGVNS.

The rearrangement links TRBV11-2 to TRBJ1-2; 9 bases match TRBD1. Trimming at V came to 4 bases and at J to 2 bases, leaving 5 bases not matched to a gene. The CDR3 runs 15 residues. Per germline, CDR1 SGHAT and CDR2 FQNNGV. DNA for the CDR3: TGTGCCAGCAGCTGGACAGGGGACCCCAACTATGGCTACACCTTC. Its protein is CASSWTGDPNYGYTF.

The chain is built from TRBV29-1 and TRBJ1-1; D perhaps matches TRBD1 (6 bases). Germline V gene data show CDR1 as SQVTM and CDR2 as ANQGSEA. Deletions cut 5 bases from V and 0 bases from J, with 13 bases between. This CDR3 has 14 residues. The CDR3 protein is CSVLGQRVNTEAFF. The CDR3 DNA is TGCAGCGTTTTAGGACAGCGTGTGAACACTGAAGCTTTCTTT. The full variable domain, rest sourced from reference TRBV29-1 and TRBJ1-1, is SAVISQKPSRDICQRGTSLTIQCQVDSQVTMMFWYRQQPGQSLTLIATANQGSEATYESGFVIDKFPISRPNLTFSTLTVSNMSPEDSSIYLCSVLGQRVNTEAFFGQGTRLTVV.

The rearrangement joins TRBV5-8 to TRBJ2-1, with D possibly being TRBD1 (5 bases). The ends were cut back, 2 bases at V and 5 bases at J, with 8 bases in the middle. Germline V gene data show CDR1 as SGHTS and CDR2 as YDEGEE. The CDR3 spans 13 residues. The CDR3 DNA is TGTGCCAGCAGCTTTGACAGACACAATGAGCAGTTCTTC. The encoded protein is CASSFDRHNEQFF. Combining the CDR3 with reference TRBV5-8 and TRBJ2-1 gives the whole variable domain EAGVTQSPTHLIKTRGQQATLRCSPISGHTSVYWYQQALGLGLQFLLWYDEGEERNRGNFPPRFSGRQFPNYSSELNVNALELEDSALYLCASSFDRHNEQFFGPGTRLTVL.

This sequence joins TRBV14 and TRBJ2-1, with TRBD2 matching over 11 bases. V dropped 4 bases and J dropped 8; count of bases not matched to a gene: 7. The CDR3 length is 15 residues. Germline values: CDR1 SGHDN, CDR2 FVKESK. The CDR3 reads CASSLTSGGVDEQFF. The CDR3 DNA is TGTGCCAGCAGCCTCACTAGCGGGGGTGTCGATGAGCAGTTCTTC.

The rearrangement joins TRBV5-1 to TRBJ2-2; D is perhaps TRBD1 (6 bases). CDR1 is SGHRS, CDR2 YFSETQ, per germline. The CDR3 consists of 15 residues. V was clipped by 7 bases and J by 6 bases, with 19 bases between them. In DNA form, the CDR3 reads TGCGCCAGCTCCCCGGTAGGGACACTCGCCGGGGAGCTGTTTTTT. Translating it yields CASSPVGTLAGELFF.